This is a list of T cell receptor beta chains from one sample in a study of blood T cell repertoires in COVID-19. Only in-frame clones appear in the TCRdb table, and some are missing; sequencing was by immunoSEQ multiplex PCR. The data contain fewer than 250,000 clones, 84% of them singletons. Sequencing was carried out using peripheral blood. These receptors were obtained from a woman of 80 years or more with COVID-19, enrolled during active disease. Each CDR3 is given without its conserved first and last residue. Fields, in order: V gene, D gene, J gene, CDR3 protein. A D gene is named only where the DNA matches it firmly.

TRBV6-5	TRBD1	TRBJ2-7	ASRAGQGSYEQY
TRBV7-2	TRBD1	TRBJ1-1	ASSLRTGIEAF
TRBV7-2	TRBD1	TRBJ1-1	ASSSQGNTEAF
TRBV11-2	TRBD1	TRBJ1-1	ASSLAGTVMNTEAF
TRBV5-1	TRBD2	TRBJ2-5	ASTGLAGGQETQY
TRBV2	.	TRBJ1-1	ASSRQNTEAF
TRBV5-1	.	TRBJ2-3	ASSGEPGTDTQY
TRBV12-3/TRBV12-4	.	TRBJ1-6	ASSLTERSPLH
TRBV6-2/TRBV6-3	.	TRBJ2-3	ASSYSHVGAPDTQY
TRBV5-1	.	TRBJ1-1	ASSSDSNTEAF
TRBV28	.	TRBJ1-6	ASTSRSYSPLH
TRBV2	.	TRBJ2-3	ASREQGSGADTQY
TRBV7-8	.	TRBJ2-5	ASSSGLAETQY
TRBV28	.	TRBJ1-6	ASSHKRGQQSSYNSPLH
TRBV6-2/TRBV6-3	TRBD1	TRBJ2-7	ASSGGQGSYEQY
TRBV5-1	.	TRBJ1-1	ASTVQENTEAF
TRBV4-1	.	TRBJ1-1	ASSQVPGATEAF
TRBV6-5	.	TRBJ2-1	ASGTPGGQF
TRBV13	TRBD1	TRBJ2-2	ASTRTGSGTGELF
TRBV27	.	TRBJ2-6	ASSVWRTGANVLT
TRBV4-1	.	TRBJ1-4	ASSQDLAGPTSNEKLF
TRBV6-2/TRBV6-3	TRBD1	TRBJ2-7	ASSLGTAPYEQY
TRBV7-9	TRBD1	TRBJ1-1	ASSSTGYEAF
TRBV19	TRBD1	TRBJ1-4	ASRNSQGARTEKLF
TRBV10-3	.	TRBJ1-3	AISSRQAAGNTIY
TRBV7-2	TRBD1	TRBJ1-2	ASSDGQGYGYT
TRBV29-1	.	TRBJ1-2	SVGESYGYT
TRBV4-3	.	TRBJ2-5	ASSQDRGIGTQY
TRBV3-1/TRBV3-2	.	TRBJ2-2	ASSQGQEVGELF
TRBV7-2	TRBD2	TRBJ2-2	ASSLTGTRTGSNTGELF
TRBV28	.	TRBJ2-7	ASTSSYEQY